Shown below are 23 T cell receptor beta chains from a single sample sequenced in a study of vaccination effects on CD4 cells after COVID-19. CD4+ T cells specific for antigen were expanded with viral peptide pools by the ViraFEST assay before sequencing. Subsequent to 10 days of culture, CD4+ T cells were isolated. The cohort was immunized with two doses of either the BNT162b2 or mRNA-1273 vaccine. These receptors have no known antigen. This table comes from immunoSEQ multiplex PCR, and its TCRdb copy is limited to in-frame clones, with some not included. The sample yields around 24,000 clones, over 60% seen once. The specimen comprised CD4+ T cells from PBMCs cultured with SARS-CoV-2 spike peptides, sampled after COVID-19 vaccination. The receptors here all came from a human donor who received a COVID-19 vaccine. Some clones in this sample may be carry-over from other donors' samples.

The rearrangement links TRBV7-3 to TRBJ2-3; D is possibly TRBD1 (6 bases). The V gene lost 5 bases and the J gene lost 2 bases, with 11 bases spanning the gap. This CDR3 is built from 14 residues. Germline CDR1 reads SGHTA; CDR2 reads FQGTGA. The CDR3 region is CASSPQGNTDTQYF. The CDR3, as DNA: TGTGCCAGCAGCCCCCAGGGGAACACAGATACGCAGTATTTT. Based on the CDR3 plus reference TRBV7-3 and TRBJ2-3, the full variable domain is GAGVSQTPSNKVTEKGKYVELRCDPISGHTALYWYRQSLGQGPEFLIYFQGTGAADDSGLPNDRFFAVRPEGSVSTLKIQRTERGDSAVYLCASSPQGNTDTQYFGPGTRLTVL.

The rearrangement uses TRBV7-9 and TRBJ2-2, with D unresolved. The V end lost 8 bases, the J end lost 2 bases, and 12 bases lay between the germline ends. The germline gives CDR1 SEHNR, CDR2 FQNEAQ (reference sequence). The CDR3 runs to 14 residues. CDR3 nucleotides: TGTGCCAGCCGCCAAAAAGGAAACACCGGGGAGCTGTTTTTT. Translation: CASRQKGNTGELFF. The full variable domain, completed using reference TRBV7-9 and TRBJ2-2, is DTGVSQNPRHKITKRGQNVTFRCDPISEHNRLYWYRQTLGQGPEFLTYFQNEAQLEKSRLLSDRFSAERPKGSFSTLEIQRTEQGDSAMYLCASRQKGNTGELFFGEGSRLTVL.

The chain recombines TRBV6-1 with TRBJ2-5, with a weak D call TRBD1 (6 bases). CDR3 length: 16 residues. Germline CDR1 is MNHNS and CDR2 is SASEGT. V was trimmed by 4 bases and J by 5 bases, leaving 20 bases between them. CDR3 sequence reads: CASSGGVGHPSETQYF. The CDR3 DNA reads as TGTGCCAGCAGTGGAGGAGTGGGACACCCGTCCGAGACCCAGTACTTC.

The genes are TRBV2 and TRBJ2-1, with D possibly being TRBD1 (6 bases). V lost 4 bases, J lost 2 bases, and 12 bases lay in between. This CDR3 has 15 amino acids. Germline V gene data show CDR1 as SNHLY and CDR2 as FYNNEI. CDR3 residues: CASSVFGQTYNEQFF. The CDR3 DNA is TGTGCCAGCAGTGTATTTGGACAGACCTACAATGAGCAGTTCTTC.

The chain employs TRBV28 and TRBJ2-1; 8 bases fit TRBD2. Losses at the gene ends were 7 bases for V and 3 bases for J; bases not matched to a gene: 8. Per the germline V gene, CDR1 is MDHEN and CDR2 is SYDVKM. The CDR3 runs 15 residues. The CDR3 loop is CASTLGRGVYNEQFF. The CDR3 region has the DNA TGTGCCAGCACCTTAGGGCGGGGGGTCTACAATGAGCAGTTCTTC.

This chain joins TRBV7-9 and TRBJ2-3, with 12 bases that match TRBD2. CDR3 length: 18 amino acids. V trimming: 7 bases; J trimming: 2 bases; junction bases outside the gene matches: 13. Germline CDR1 SEHNR, CDR2 FQNEAQ (reference sequence). In DNA, the CDR3 is TGTGCCAGCATCGCCTCTAGCGGGGGGGCCGGGGACACAGATACGCAGTATTTT. This gives the protein CASIASSGGAGDTDTQYF.

The gene calls are TRBV9 and TRBJ2-2; 9 bases align to TRBD2. This CDR3 region has 14 residues. Germline trimming cut 3 bases from V and 7 bases from J; bases unmatched to any gene: 4. Germline CDR1 SGDLS, CDR2 YYNGEE. The CDR3 sequence: CASSAASGVGELFF. Written as DNA, the CDR3 is TGTGCCAGCAGCGCCGCTAGCGGGGTCGGGGAGCTGTTTTTT.

The chain recombines TRBV7-9 with TRBJ1-2; maybe TRBD1 (5 bases). The V end lost 0 bases, the J end lost 6 bases, and 8 bases lay between the germline ends. The length of the CDR3 is 13 residues. CDR1 is SEHNR and CDR2 is FQNEAQ in the germline V gene (reference sequence). CDR3 DNA: TGTGCCAGCAGCTTAGCGTCAGGGCATGGCTACACCTTC. Translated: CASSLASGHGYTF.

The V call is TRBV5-5, the J call TRBJ2-2; tentative D call: TRBD1 (6 bases). Germline assignment: CDR1 SGHKS and CDR2 YYEKEE (reference sequence). The V end was cut by 0 bases, the J end by 0 bases, with 12 bases between. CDR3 length: 17 amino acids. The CDR3 is CASSLAPQGPNTGELFF. In DNA form, the CDR3 reads TGTGCCAGCAGCTTGGCCCCACAGGGACCGAACACCGGGGAGCTGTTTTTT.

The rearrangement joins TRBV20-1 to TRBJ1-4, with D hard to call. Looked up from germline, CDR1 is DFQATT and CDR2 is SNEGSKA (reference sequence). V shed 0 bases and J shed 13 bases, with 9 bases lying between them. CDR3 size: 11 residues. This CDR3 reads CSARDSYGLFF. The CDR3 nucleotides read TGCAGTGCTAGAGACTCTTACGGACTGTTTTTT.

The chain combines TRBV7-9 with TRBJ1-3; the match to TRBD1 covers 7 bases. Trimming took 5 bases from V and 0 from J; bases not matched to a gene: 4. CDR1 SEHNR and CDR2 FQNEAQ come from the germline V gene (reference sequence). The CDR3 spans 15 residues. This chain's CDR3 is CASSAGQHSGNTIYF. The CDR3 nucleotides are TGTGCCAGCAGCGCGGGACAGCACTCTGGAAACACCATATATTTT.

The J gene is TRBJ2-7, the V gene TRBV29-1; D remains unclear. V dropped 4 bases and J dropped 1 base, with 5 bases sitting between them. This CDR3 has 11 amino acids. The V gene's germline CDR1 is SQVTM and CDR2 ANQGSEA. The CDR3 coding sequence is TGCAGCGTTGCGACTTCCTACGAGCAGTACGTC. Translated: CSVATSYEQYV.

The gene calls are TRBV11-3 and TRBJ2-5, with D possibly matching TRBD2 (6 bases). V lost 5 bases, J lost 4 bases, and 14 bases lay in between. The CDR3 extends over 14 amino acids. Germline V gene data show CDR1 as SGHNT and CDR2 as YENEEA. This CDR3 reads CASSPHSGGETQYF. CDR3 in DNA: TGTGCCAGCAGCCCTCATTCCGGGGGAGAGACCCAGTACTTC.

This chain links TRBV5-1 with TRBJ2-1, with 13 bases that match TRBD2. Germline CDR1 SGHRS, CDR2 YFSETQ. The V and J ends lost 3 bases and 10 bases, in that order; junction bases with no gene match: 7. The length of the CDR3 is 15 residues. In DNA form, the CDR3 reads TGCGCCAGCAGCTGGGGTGGGACTAGCGGGGCCGAGCAGTTCTTC. Protein product: CASSWGGTSGAEQFF.

In its sample, this clone was seen a few times. The same CDR3 is also encoded by other DNA sequences in this sample. The chain is built from TRBV4-1 and TRBJ2-1; 9 bases are a match to TRBD2. The germline V gene encodes CDR1 MGHRA and CDR2 YSYEKL. The CDR3 covers 15 residues. V gave up 3 bases and J gave up 3 bases; unmatched junction bases: 3. DNA for the CDR3: TGCGCCAGCAGCCAGGCGCGGGGGGGCTACAATGAGCAGTTCTTC. Its translation is CASSQARGGYNEQFF.

This chain uses TRBV5-6 with TRBJ2-7; D gene unclear. Germline V lookup: CDR1 SGHDT, CDR2 YYEEEE. With 0 bases removed from V and 0 bases from J, the gap between germline ends came to 7 bases. The CDR3 loop spans 14 amino acids. CDR3 DNA sequence: TGTGCCAGCAGCTTGGGGGGTGACTCCTACGAGCAGTACGTC. It specifies CASSLGGDSYEQYV.

The chain has TRBV4-1 and TRBJ2-2; 8 positions agree with TRBD2. This CDR3 spans 16 amino acids. Per the germline V gene, CDR1 is MGHRA and CDR2 is YSYEKL. The junction had 5 bases not matched to a gene; V was cut back by 4 bases and J by 1 base. Here the CDR3 reads CASSRGGLVNTGELFF. The CDR3 nucleotides are TGCGCCAGCAGCCGCGGGGGGCTGGTGAACACCGGGGAGCTGTTTTTT.

The chain has TRBV29-1 and TRBJ1-6; D ambiguous. This CDR3 is built from 13 residues. Trimming left V 7 bases short and J 3 bases short, with 10 bases between. Germline CDR1 is SQVTM and CDR2 is ANQGSEA. The CDR3 DNA reads TGCAGCGCGCAGGAAAACTATAATTCACCCCTCCACTTT. This encodes CSAQENYNSPLHF.

The chain employs TRBV3-1 (or the pseudogene TRBV3-2) and TRBJ2-3, with 12 bases aligning to TRBD2. V lost 4 bases and J lost 0; bases outside the gene matches: 8. Per the germline V gene, CDR1 is LGHDT and CDR2 is YNNKEL (reference sequence). The CDR3 is 18 residues long. Here the CDR3 reads CASSRLAGAPSSTDTQYF. The CDR3 DNA is TGTGCCAGCAGCCGACTAGCGGGGGCCCCCTCTAGCACAGATACGCAGTATTTT.

V gene TRBV5-1 combines with J gene TRBJ2-3, with 10 bases identical to TRBD1. This CDR3 region has 15 residues. Germline V lookup: CDR1 SGHRS, CDR2 YFSETQ. The trim removed 4 bases at V and 5 bases at J, leaving 7 bases unmatched. The CDR3 loop is CASSRLGQGGDTQYF. CDR3 bases: TGCGCCAGCAGCCGCCTCGGACAGGGGGGAGATACGCAGTATTTT.

This clone appeared once. This chain links TRBV5-1 with TRBJ2-1; no definite D call. V lost 4 bases to trimming and J lost 5 bases, with 13 bases between them. The CDR3 loop spans 14 amino acids. The germline V gene encodes CDR1 SGHRS and CDR2 YFSETQ. CDR3 sequence (DNA): TGCGCCAGCAGCCCAACGACGGATAACAATGAGCAGTTCTTC. This translates into CASSPTTDNNEQFF.

This rearrangement joins TRBV7-9 to TRBJ1-1; D call uncertain. The germline V gene has CDR1 SEHNR and CDR2 FQNEAQ (reference sequence). The CDR3 has 15 amino acids. Trimming shortened V by 1 base and J by 0 bases, and 9 bases separated the two germline ends. As DNA, the CDR3 is TGTGCCAGCAGCTTAGAGAGCAGTCTGAACACTGAAGCTTTCTTT. As protein: CASSLESSLNTEAFF.

A single count supports this clone. V gene TRBV6-5 combines with J gene TRBJ1-2; possible D gene TRBD1, 6 bases. The germline V gene has CDR1 MNHEY and CDR2 SVGAGI. The CDR3 length is 14 residues. Trimming took off 5 bases at V and 4 bases at J, with 14 bases between the two ends. The CDR3 region is CASSPDRNLYGYTF. The CDR3 nucleotides read TGTGCCAGCAGTCCAGACAGGAACCTCTATGGCTACACCTTC.